The clone carrying this T cell receptor (beta chain) was counted only a few times. Its antigen is as yet unknown. Treatment meaning: roughly 10-day PBMC culture with coronavirus spike peptide pools or control peptides (ViraFEST assay). The Oncomine TCR Beta short-read assay was what sequenced the DNA obtained from cultured CD4+ T cells. Via MiXCR, TCRdb re-called the PCR reads, giving one row per CDR3 protein. The sample contains 6,100 or so distinct CDR3 sequences, 44% of which appear only once. V was trimmed by 3 bases and J by 7 bases, leaving 7 bases between them. The CDR3 runs to 12 residues. Germline V lookup: CDR1 SGHTA, CDR2 FQGNSA. The data originate from a study of vaccination and CD4 T cells after COVID-19. Background on the study: Control cultures were supplied with a CEFX pool, an HIV-1 Nef pool, or no peptide at all.

The J gene is TRBJ1-5, the V gene TRBV7-2, with no clear D. This clonotype was obtained from a human donor who had recovered from COVID-19. Sequencing was carried out using CD4+ T cells from blood, cultured in vitro. The CDR3 bases are TGTGCCAGCAGCTTCGGACGGCAGCCCCAGCATTTT. Amino acid sequence: CASSFGRQPQHF.